This T cell receptor beta chain derives from a study of regulatory T cells in long-lasting Graves disease. This clonotype was recorded many times. Combining iRepertoire HTBI primers with Arm-PCR of CDR3 regions, the authors built TCR beta libraries. TCRdb itself ran the multiplex PCR reads through MiXCR, one entry per CDR3 protein. This table holds 250,000 to 300,000 distinct CDR3 sequences, approximately 20% found once. Time point noted: persistent/refractory GD, antithyroid drugs over 5 years with positive TRAb. From RNA extracted from PBMCs, the TCR library was made. Graves' disease diagnoses used American Thyroid Association guidelines. The length of the CDR3 is 16 residues. Per germline, CDR1 MDHEN and CDR2 SYDVKM. The J segment lost 4 bases and the V segment lost 6 bases, leaving 15 bases of the junction unmatched.

This sample comprised peripheral blood mononuclear cells (PBMCs), obtained when the disease was refractory, from a patient treated with antithyroid drugs. This chain connects TRBV28 to TRBJ2-7, with TRBD1 identical over 7 bases. The clonotype was recovered from a female donor with Graves disease. This CDR3 is CASSPPAQGVSYEQYF. The CDR3 coding sequence is TGTGCCAGCAGCCCTCCCGCGCAGGGGGTTTCGTACGAGCAGTACTTC.